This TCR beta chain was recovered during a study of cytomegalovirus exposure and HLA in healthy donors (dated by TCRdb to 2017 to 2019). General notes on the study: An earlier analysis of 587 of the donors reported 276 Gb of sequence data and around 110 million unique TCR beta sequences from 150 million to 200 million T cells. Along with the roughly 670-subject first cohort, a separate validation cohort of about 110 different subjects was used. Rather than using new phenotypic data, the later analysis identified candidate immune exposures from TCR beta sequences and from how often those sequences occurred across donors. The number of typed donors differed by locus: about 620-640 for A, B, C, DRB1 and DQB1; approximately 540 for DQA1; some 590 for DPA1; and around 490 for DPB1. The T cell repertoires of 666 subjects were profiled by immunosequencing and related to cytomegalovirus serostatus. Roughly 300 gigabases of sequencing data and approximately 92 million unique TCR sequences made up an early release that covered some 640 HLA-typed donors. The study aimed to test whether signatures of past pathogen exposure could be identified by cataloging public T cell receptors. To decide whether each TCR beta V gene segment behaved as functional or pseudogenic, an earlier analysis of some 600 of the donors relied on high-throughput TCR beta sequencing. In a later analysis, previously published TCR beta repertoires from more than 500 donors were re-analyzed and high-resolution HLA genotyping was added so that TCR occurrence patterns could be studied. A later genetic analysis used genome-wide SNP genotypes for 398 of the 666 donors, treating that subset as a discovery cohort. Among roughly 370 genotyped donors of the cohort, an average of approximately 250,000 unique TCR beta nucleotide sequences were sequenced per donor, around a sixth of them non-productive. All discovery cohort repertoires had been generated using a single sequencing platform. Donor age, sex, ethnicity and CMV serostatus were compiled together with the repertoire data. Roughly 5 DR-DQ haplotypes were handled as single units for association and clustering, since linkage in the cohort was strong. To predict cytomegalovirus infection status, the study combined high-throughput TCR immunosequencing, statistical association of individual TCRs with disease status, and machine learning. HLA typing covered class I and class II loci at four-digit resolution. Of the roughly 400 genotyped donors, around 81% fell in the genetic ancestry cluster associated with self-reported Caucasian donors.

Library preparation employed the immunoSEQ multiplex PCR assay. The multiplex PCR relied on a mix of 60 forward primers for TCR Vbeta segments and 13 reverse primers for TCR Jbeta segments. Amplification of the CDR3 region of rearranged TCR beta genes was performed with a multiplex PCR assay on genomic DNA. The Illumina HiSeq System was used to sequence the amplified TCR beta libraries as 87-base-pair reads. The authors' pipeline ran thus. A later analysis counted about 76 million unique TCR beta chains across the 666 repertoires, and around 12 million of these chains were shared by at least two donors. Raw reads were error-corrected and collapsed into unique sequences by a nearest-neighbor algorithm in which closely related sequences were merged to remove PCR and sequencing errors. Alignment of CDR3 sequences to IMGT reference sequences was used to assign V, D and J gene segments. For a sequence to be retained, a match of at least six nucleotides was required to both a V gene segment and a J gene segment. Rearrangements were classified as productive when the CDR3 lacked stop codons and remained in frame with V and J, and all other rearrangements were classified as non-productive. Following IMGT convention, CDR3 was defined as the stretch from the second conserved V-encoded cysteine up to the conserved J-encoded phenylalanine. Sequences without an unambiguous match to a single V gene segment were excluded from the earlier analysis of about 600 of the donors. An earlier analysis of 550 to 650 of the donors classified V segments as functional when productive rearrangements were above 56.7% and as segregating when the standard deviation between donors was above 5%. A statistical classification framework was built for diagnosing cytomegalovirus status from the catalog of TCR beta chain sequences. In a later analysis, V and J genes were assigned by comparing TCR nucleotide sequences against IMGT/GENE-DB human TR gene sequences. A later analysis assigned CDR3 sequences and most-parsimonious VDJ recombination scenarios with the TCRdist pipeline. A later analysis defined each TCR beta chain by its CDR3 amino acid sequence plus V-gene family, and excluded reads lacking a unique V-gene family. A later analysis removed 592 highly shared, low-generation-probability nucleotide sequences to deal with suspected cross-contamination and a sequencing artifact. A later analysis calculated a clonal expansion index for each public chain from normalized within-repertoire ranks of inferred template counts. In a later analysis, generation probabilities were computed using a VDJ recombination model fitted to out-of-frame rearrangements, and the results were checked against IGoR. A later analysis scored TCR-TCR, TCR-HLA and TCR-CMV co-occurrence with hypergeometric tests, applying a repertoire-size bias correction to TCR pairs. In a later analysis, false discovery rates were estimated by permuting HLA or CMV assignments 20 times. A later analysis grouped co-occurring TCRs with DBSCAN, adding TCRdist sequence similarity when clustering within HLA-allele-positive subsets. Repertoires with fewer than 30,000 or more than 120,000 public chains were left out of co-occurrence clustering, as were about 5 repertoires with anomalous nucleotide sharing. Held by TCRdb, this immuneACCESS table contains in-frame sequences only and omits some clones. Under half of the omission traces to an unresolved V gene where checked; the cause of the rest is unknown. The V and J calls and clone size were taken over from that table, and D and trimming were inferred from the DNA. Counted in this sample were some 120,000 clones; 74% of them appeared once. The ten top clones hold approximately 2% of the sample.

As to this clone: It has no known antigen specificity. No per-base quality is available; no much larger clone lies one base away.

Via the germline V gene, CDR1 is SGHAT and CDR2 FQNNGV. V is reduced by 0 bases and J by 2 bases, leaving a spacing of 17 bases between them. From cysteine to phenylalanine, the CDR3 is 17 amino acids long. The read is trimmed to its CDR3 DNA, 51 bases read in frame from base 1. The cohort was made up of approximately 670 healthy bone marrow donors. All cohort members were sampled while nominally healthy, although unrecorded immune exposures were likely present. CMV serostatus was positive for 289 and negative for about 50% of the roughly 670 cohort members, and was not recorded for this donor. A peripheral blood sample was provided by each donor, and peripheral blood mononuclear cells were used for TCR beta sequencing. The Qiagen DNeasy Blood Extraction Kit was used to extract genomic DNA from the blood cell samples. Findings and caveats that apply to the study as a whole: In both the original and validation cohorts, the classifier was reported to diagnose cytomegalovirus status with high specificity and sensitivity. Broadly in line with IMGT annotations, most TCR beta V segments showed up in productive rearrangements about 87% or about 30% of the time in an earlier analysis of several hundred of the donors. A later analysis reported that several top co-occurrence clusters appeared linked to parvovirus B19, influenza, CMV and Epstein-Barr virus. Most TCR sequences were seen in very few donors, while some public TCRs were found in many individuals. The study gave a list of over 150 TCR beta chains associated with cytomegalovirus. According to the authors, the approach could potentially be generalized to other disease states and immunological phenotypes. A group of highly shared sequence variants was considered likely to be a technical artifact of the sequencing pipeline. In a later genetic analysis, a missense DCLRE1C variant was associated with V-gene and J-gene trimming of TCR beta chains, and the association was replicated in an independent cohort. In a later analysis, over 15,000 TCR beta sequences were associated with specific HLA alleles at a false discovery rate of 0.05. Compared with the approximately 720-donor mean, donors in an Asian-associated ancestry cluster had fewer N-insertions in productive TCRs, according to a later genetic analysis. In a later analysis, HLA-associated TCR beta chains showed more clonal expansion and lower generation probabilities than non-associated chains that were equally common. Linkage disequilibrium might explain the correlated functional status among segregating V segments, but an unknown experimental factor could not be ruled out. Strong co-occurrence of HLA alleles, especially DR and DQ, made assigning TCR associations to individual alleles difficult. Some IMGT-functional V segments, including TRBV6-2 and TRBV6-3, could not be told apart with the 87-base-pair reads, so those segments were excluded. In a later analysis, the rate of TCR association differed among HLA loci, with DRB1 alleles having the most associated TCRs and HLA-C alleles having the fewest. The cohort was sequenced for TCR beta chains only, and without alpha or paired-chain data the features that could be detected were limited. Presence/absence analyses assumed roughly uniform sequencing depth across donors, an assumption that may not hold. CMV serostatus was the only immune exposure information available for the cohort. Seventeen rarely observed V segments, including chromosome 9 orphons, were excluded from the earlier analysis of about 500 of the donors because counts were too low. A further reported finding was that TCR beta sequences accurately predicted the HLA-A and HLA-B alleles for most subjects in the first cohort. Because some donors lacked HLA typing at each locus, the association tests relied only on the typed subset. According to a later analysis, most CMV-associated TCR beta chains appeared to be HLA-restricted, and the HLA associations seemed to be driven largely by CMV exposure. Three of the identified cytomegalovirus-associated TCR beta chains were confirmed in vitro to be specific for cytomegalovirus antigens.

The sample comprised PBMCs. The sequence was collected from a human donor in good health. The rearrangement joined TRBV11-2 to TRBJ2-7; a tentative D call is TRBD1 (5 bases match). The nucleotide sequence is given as TGTGCCAGCAGCTTAGATAGGGGCGGAGCAGACCCCTACGAGCAGTACTTC. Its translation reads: CASSLDRGGADPYEQYF.